Sequencing of this T cell receptor beta chain was carried out in a study of early T cells in non-severe SARS-CoV-2 infection. Study context: Sequencing was performed on bulk RNA from unsorted whole blood, leaving chains unpaired. General study results and limits: Lookups in VDJdb leaned toward anti-spike CD8 responses and missed private and CD4 specificities.

Comment on this clonotype: What it binds is not known.

Per the germline V gene, CDR1 is SQVTM and CDR2 is ANQGSEA. The germline V and J ends were trimmed by 7 bases and 1 base, with 14 bases remaining between them. The CDR3 is 13 residues long. Unique molecular identifiers were attached to individual cDNA molecules. Each CDR3 protein is one row after TCRdb ran MiXCR on the 5' RACE reads. The table records fewer than 80,000 distinct CDR3 sequences, roughly 9.4% of them present only once. The chain combines TRBV29-1 with TRBJ2-7; weak D call: TRBD1 (6 bases). Sequenced: whole blood. The receptor's source is an adult who was a healthcare worker with PCR-confirmed SARS-CoV-2 infection or an uninfected control (not recorded which). For the CDR3, the DNA is TGCAGCGCCTCGGGCACAGGGTCCTACGAGCAGTACTTC. Amino acid sequence: CSASGTGSYEQYF.